The 18 T cell receptor beta chains reported below all come from one sample, sequenced in a study of shared T cell receptors in the human thymus. Sequenced by immunoSEQ multiplex PCR; TCRdb stores in-frame clones only, minus some. This sample has around 730,000 clones, with 80% to 90% found just once. The sample also formed part of further work on human thymus T cells.

The source material was thymocytes. These receptors originate from a girl under three years old with a congenital heart defect.

The V gene is TRBV5-5, the J gene TRBJ2-7; D is perhaps TRBD2 (5 bases). The CDR3 runs 15 residues. CDR1 and CDR2 (germline): SGHKS, YYEKEE (reference sequence). Trimming cost V 3 bases and J 2 bases, with 15 bases left between them. The CDR3 loop is CASSSRGLITYEQYF. The DNA of the CDR3 is TGTGCCAGCAGCTCACGAGGACTGATCACCTACGAGCAGTACTTC.

The rearrangement joins TRBV19 to TRBJ2-7; D may be TRBD1 (6 bases). The germline gives CDR1 LNHDA, CDR2 SQIVND (reference sequence). Trimming stripped 3 bases from V and 3 bases from J, with 18 bases between. The CDR3 runs to 16 residues. The CDR3, as DNA: TGTGCCAGTAGTATGGGCCCGATGAGGGGGAGCTACGAGCAGTACTTC. Amino acids: CASSMGPMRGSYEQYF.

The V call is TRBV6-4, the J call TRBJ1-1, with 12 nucleotides matching TRBD1. V gave up 5 bases and J gave up 4 bases; unmatched junction bases: 8. The CDR3 spans 16 residues. CDR1 and CDR2 from the germline V gene are MRHNA and SNTAGT. CDR3 loop: CASSPGTGGDGTEAFF. In DNA, the CDR3 is TGTGCCAGCAGTCCGGGGACAGGGGGCGATGGCACTGAAGCTTTCTTT.

The V call is TRBV6-6, the J call TRBJ2-5; tentatively, D is TRBD2 (5 bases). The length of the CDR3 is 13 residues. Germline CDR1 is MNHNY and CDR2 is SVGAGI (reference sequence). V lost 6 bases and J lost 1, with 9 bases in between. The CDR3 region has the DNA TGTGCCAGCAGCCAGCGGACCCAAGAGACCCAGTACTTC. As protein: CASSQRTQETQYF.

This chain links TRBV5-6 with TRBJ1-2; 7 nucleotides match TRBD1. Trimming took 4 bases from V and 13 from J; bases not matched to a gene: 7. Germline V gives CDR1 SGHDT, CDR2 YYEEEE. The CDR3 consists of 11 residues. The CDR3 here is CASSRQGVCTF. The DNA of the CDR3 is TGTGCCAGCAGCCGGCAGGGGGTTTGCACCTTC.

The rearrangement links TRBV4-1 to TRBJ2-3, with 9 bases matching TRBD1. After removal of 2 bases from V and 3 bases from J, the junction contained 12 bases not matched to a gene. Germline values: CDR1 MGHRA, CDR2 YSYEKL. This CDR3 contains 18 residues. CDR3: CASSQSTATGGPTDTQYF. CDR3 bases: TGCGCCAGCAGCCAAAGCACGGCCACAGGGGGCCCTACAGATACGCAGTATTTT.

The rearrangement joins TRBV19 to TRBJ1-4; maybe TRBD1 (5 bases). Germline V gene lookup returns CDR1 LNHDA and CDR2 SQIVND (reference sequence). This CDR3 comprises 16 residues. V lost 3 bases, J lost 5 bases, and 16 bases lay in between. CDR3 nucleotides: TGTGCCAGTAGTATTGGCCCCGACAGAGAGAATGAAAAACTGTTTTTT. The encoded protein is CASSIGPDRENEKLFF.

The rearrangement uses TRBV19 and TRBJ1-1; possibly TRBD1 for D (6 bases). Germline CDR1 and CDR2: LNHDA and SQIVND (reference sequence). Trimming removed 7 bases at V and 3 bases at J, with 15 bases between. This CDR3 contains 14 residues. The CDR3 loop reads CASTQQGLYTEAFF. In DNA form, the CDR3 reads TGTGCCAGTACTCAACAGGGTTTGTACACTGAAGCTTTCTTT.

V usage is TRBV7-9 and J usage is TRBJ1-1; 9 nucleotides align to TRBD1. This CDR3 is 14 amino acids long. Trimming cost V 4 bases and J 4 bases; bases outside gene matches: 4. Per the germline V gene, CDR1 is SEHNR and CDR2 is FQNEAQ (reference sequence). CDR3: CASSWDRVPTEAFF. The CDR3, as DNA: TGTGCCAGCAGCTGGGACAGGGTGCCCACTGAAGCTTTCTTT.

V usage is TRBV6-1 and J usage is TRBJ1-6; D may be TRBD1 (5 bases). This CDR3 contains 13 residues. Trimming stripped 5 bases from V and 8 bases from J, with 10 bases between. Germline CDR1 reads MNHNS; CDR2 reads SASEGT. The CDR3 loop reads CASSRTTDSPLHF. The CDR3 nucleotides are TGTGCCAGCAGTCGGACGACAGATTCACCCCTCCACTTT.

Concerning this clone: The DNA is left out, because the CDR3 cannot be placed on it with certainty; the CDR3 is given as TCRdb lists it. The chain has TRBV2 and TRBJ2-7; the table gives TRBD1 as D, unverified against the DNA. The V gene's germline CDR1 is SNHLY and CDR2 FYNNEI. The length of the CDR3 is 14 amino acids, counting both ends. CDR3 sequence reads: CASSVGTGALSRSF.

The chain couples TRBV6-5 to TRBJ1-1; D unresolved. Germline values: CDR1 MNHEY, CDR2 SVGAGI. This CDR3 contains 12 residues. Trimming removed 6 bases from V and 3 bases from J, with 8 bases in between. CDR3 nucleotides: TGTGCCAGCAGACCCCGAGACACTGAAGCTTTCTTT. Protein product: CASRPRDTEAFF.

This chain connects TRBV6-5 to TRBJ2-3; 14 nucleotides match TRBD2. There are 15 residues in the CDR3. Germline values: CDR1 MNHEY, CDR2 SVGAGI. The junction had 5 bases not matched to a gene; V was cut back by 5 bases and J by 7 bases. CDR3 amino acids: CASSPTSGGENTQYF. Here the CDR3 DNA reads TGTGCCAGCAGTCCGACTAGCGGGGGGGAAAATACGCAGTATTTT.

In DNA form, the CDR3 reads TGTGCCAGCAGCTGCAGGACAGGAAATCAGCCCCAGCATTTT. Amino acid sequence: CASSCRTGNQPQHF. V is TRBV7-9 and J is TRBJ1-5; TRBD1 matches at 7 bases. CDR1 and CDR2 from the germline V gene are SEHNR and FQNEAQ (reference sequence). V shed 4 bases and J 4 bases; nucleotides not matched to a gene: 4. This CDR3 has 14 residues.

The J gene is TRBJ2-5, the V gene TRBV4-3, with D maybe TRBD2 (5 bases). Trimming pared 2 bases from V and 5 bases from J, leaving 9 bases between. The germline V gene has CDR1 LGHNA and CDR2 YSLEER. The CDR3 loop spans 13 amino acids. The CDR3 sequence: CASSQWTVETQYF. The DNA of the CDR3 is TGCGCCAGCAGCCAATGGACTGTTGAGACCCAGTACTTC.

The chain carries TRBV5-1 and TRBJ2-7; the match to TRBD1 covers 8 bases. Germline assignment: CDR1 SGHRS and CDR2 YFSETQ. Trimming cost V 4 bases and J 3 bases; bases outside gene matches: 9. The CDR3 contains 15 residues. CDR3 in amino acids: CASSRGQGSIYEQYF. CDR3 in DNA: TGCGCCAGCAGCCGTGGACAGGGTAGTATCTACGAGCAGTACTTC.

The chain employs TRBV9 and TRBJ1-1; TRBD1 aligns across 12 bases. This CDR3 has 16 residues. The ends lost 0 bases at V and 6 bases at J; junction bases unmatched: 6. CDR1 is SGDLS and CDR2 is YYNGEE in the germline V gene. CDR3 region: CASSVAPGQGASEAFF. DNA for the CDR3: TGTGCCAGCAGCGTAGCACCGGGACAGGGGGCATCTGAAGCTTTCTTT.

The chain links TRBV27 to TRBJ1-1; D not resolved. Germline CDR1 is MNHEY and CDR2 is SMNVEV (reference sequence). Trimming removed 6 bases from V and 4 bases from J, with 15 bases in between. CDR3 size: 14 residues. CDR3 amino acids: CASSQPSRGTEAFF. Written as DNA, the CDR3 is TGTGCCAGCAGCCAGCCAAGTCGCGGCACTGAAGCTTTCTTT.